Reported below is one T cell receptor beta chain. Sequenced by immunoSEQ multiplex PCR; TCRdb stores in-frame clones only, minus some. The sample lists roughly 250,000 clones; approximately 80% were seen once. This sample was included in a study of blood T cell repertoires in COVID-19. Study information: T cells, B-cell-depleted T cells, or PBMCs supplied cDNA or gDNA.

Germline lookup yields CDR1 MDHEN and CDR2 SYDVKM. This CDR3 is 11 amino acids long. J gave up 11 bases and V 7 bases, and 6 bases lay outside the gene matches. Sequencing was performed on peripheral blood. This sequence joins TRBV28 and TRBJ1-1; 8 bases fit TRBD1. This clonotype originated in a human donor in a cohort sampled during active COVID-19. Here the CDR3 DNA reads TGTGCCAGCATCGGACAGGGCCGCGCTTTCTTT. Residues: CASIGQGRAFF.